This T cell receptor beta chain is drawn from a study of T cells in localized non-small cell lung cancer (dated by TCRdb to 2019 to 2021). About the study as a whole: T cell repertoires of 236 early-stage NSCLC patients were analyzed, with tumors being compared against uninvolved tumor-adjacent lungs. Of the NSCLC patients, 129 were male and around 99 were female, and the mean age was approximately 66 years. The cohort was made up of a few hundred treatment-naive NSCLC patients whose localized lung tumors had been resected.

Broader findings and caveats from the paper: Higher T cell density in blood was associated with longer overall survival, whereas higher clonality in adjacent lung was associated with shorter survival. Uninvolved tumor-adjacent lung showed the highest T cell clonality, higher than tumor, which suggests more focused antigenic responses in the uninvolved tumor-adjacent lung. A median of approximately 57 of the top 100 tumor clones were detected in paired uninvolved adjacent lung, and about 29 of these tumor clones were also found among the top 100 clones of the paired uninvolved adjacent lung. Since the design was exploratory, TCR variables were selected using unadjusted p-values with no false-discovery rate correction. Because multi-region sequencing of the tumors was not done, intratumor heterogeneity could not be ruled out.

To note about this clone: Its antigen is currently not known. No base-level quality is on record; no much larger clone is a single base apart.

TCR beta CDR3 regions were sequenced from DNA using the immunoSEQ Assay. The original methods were these. T cell density was computed as TCR beta template counts normalized to usable DNA estimated by amplifying housekeeping genes. Using the preseqR package, richness was estimated by extrapolating to 120,000 templates for tissue samples and 400,000 templates for PBMC samples. Clonality was defined as one minus Pielou's evenness. Differential abundance testing on productive amino-acid clonotypes, with a minimum total count of 5 and an alpha of 0.1, was used to identify tissue-enriched TCRs. The Jaccard Index and the Morisita Overlap Index were used to quantify repertoire overlap between compartments. GLIPH grouped TCR beta CDR3s together with public tetramer-defined viral CDR3s, and a viral motif had to include at least three viral sequences and show V-gene enrichment. The table was pulled from immuneACCESS by TCRdb, which kept in-frame rearrangements only. Such tables lose some clones; where checked, under half of the loss comes from unresolved V genes, and the rest has no known cause. V and J calls and clone size follow that table, whereas D and trimming were derived from the DNA. The sample profile shows 100,000 to 150,000 clones; around 92% of them were found once. Jointly, the top ten make up around 1.8% of the sample.

CDR1 and CDR2 (MGHRA, YSYEKL) derive from the germline V gene. The CDR3 sequence holds 18 residues, the cysteine and phenylalanine included. Here the CDR3 DNA is all that survives: 54 bases in frame from base 1. Germline trimming amounts to 1 base on V and 5 bases on J, with 13 as the count of junction bases outside the gene matches. At diagnosis, peripheral blood, uninvolved tumor-adjacent lung and tumor were collected and were preserved as a mix of fresh-frozen and FFPE material. For TCR repertoire profiling, blood samples were analyzed as peripheral blood mononuclear cells. The chain joins TRBV4-1 to TRBJ2-3; 9 nucleotides in the junction match TRBD2. This clonotype originated in a female donor older than 55 with stage I lung adenocarcinoma. The sample was peripheral blood, taken before any cancer treatment. The bases read TGCGCCAGCAGCCAAGTGAGTGTGGCGGGAGGGCAGATAGATACGCAGTATTTT. This yields the protein CASSQVSVAGGQIDTQYF.